Detailed here is one TCR beta chain. Its specificity is not known. The data were obtained in a study of shared clonotypes between healthy human individuals. Study-wide points: Genetic and exposure-history diversity was limited by the few donors. Clonotypes not shared had lower generation probabilities than those common to all four donors. It was observed that roughly 5.5% of naive CD4 clonotypes were shared across several donors.

Donors comprised only Caucasian adults living in Nashville, Tennessee. Germline CDR1 and CDR2: SGHVS and FNYEAQ. With 3 bases removed from V and 6 bases from J, the gap between germline ends came to 8 bases. The CDR3 is 13 residues long. Sequencing used immunoSEQ multiplex PCR; TCRdb keeps in-frame clones, though not all of them. The sample lists roughly 170,000 clones; 65% to 70% were seen once. The material sequenced was memory CD4+ T cells sorted from blood. Stated subset: CD45RA-negative fraction. The chain couples TRBV7-6 to TRBJ2-2; no firm D call. This receptor was identified in a man under 40 in good health. CDR3 residues: CASSFSPPGELFF. The CDR3 DNA sequence: TGTGCCAGCAGCTTTTCTCCTCCCGGGGAGCTGTTTTTT.